A single sample is the source of the 11 T cell receptor beta chains below, sequenced in a study of identical twins. A single record per CDR3 protein comes from TCRdb applying MiXCR to the 5' RACE reads. Here the sample spans 700,000 to 950,000 distinct CDR3 sequences, roughly an eighth being singletons. These data were also reused for a study on yellow fever vaccine responses in identical twins.

The sample comprised PBMCs. Receptors originate from a woman between 18 and 29 years old in good health.

This clonotype has just a few counts. V is TRBV12-3 or TRBV12-4 and J is TRBJ2-4; 9 bases match TRBD2. V lost 4 bases, J lost 0 bases, and 4 bases stayed unmatched. This CDR3 region has 16 residues. In nucleotides, the CDR3 is TGTGCCAGCAGTTATCGCGGGAGGGCAGCCAAAAACATTCAGTACTTC. As protein: CASSYRGRAAKNIQYF.

This clonotype was counted a few times. This chain uses TRBV4-1 with TRBJ1-4; D ambiguous. The CDR3 runs to 15 residues. Germline CDR1 reads MGHRA; CDR2 reads YSYEKL. With 6 bases removed from V and 3 bases from J, the gap between germline ends came to 14 bases. The DNA for the CDR3 is TGCGCCAGCAGTCGGATAGGTCTGGCTAATGAAAAACTGTTTTTT. This sequence encodes CASSRIGLANEKLFF.

This clonotype has at least ten counts. V usage is TRBV29-1 and J usage is TRBJ2-1, with 9 nucleotides matching TRBD2. The CDR3 totals 12 residues. In germline, CDR1 is SQVTM, CDR2 ANQGSEA. V was pared by 4 bases and J by 9 bases, with 4 bases of the junction left unmatched. The CDR3 region is CSVVIAGVEQFF. The CDR3 coding sequence is TGCAGCGTTGTAATAGCGGGAGTTGAGCAGTTCTTC.

This clonotype has only a few counts. The genes are TRBV20-1 and TRBJ2-3, with TRBD2 identical over 10 bases. V lost 4 bases to trimming and J lost 10 bases; unmatched junction nucleotides: 11. The germline gives CDR1 DFQATT, CDR2 SNEGSKA (reference sequence). The CDR3 has 14 residues. CDR3 nucleotides: TGCAGTGCTAAACTAGCGGGGTTCGTCGCAGCGCAGTATTTT. This codes for CSAKLAGFVAAQYF.

This clonotype was detected only a few times. The gene calls are TRBV7-6 and TRBJ2-1, with 10 bases aligning to TRBD2. The germline CDR1 and CDR2 sequences are SGHVS and FNYEAQ. V was pared by 1 base and J by 1 base, with 10 bases of the junction left unmatched. The CDR3 consists of 19 residues. The CDR3 region is CASSLEWKSGRESYNEQFF. The CDR3 region has the DNA TGTGCCAGCAGCTTAGAATGGAAGAGCGGGAGGGAATCCTACAATGAGCAGTTCTTC.

The gene calls are TRBV25-1 and TRBJ2-2; no clear D gene. The CDR3 spans 14 residues. Looked up from germline, CDR1 is MGHDK and CDR2 is SYGVNS. The V gene lost 8 bases and the J gene lost 0 bases, with 10 bases spanning the gap. CDR3 DNA: TGTGCCAGCCAGACATGGGCGAACACCGGGGAGCTGTTTTTT. Translating it yields CASQTWANTGELFF.

This clonotype has ten or more counts. The chain employs TRBV4-1 and TRBJ1-4; D may be TRBD1 (5 bases). V lost 0 bases and J 6 bases, leaving 11 bases between the germline ends. This CDR3 comprises 15 residues. Germline V gene sequence: CDR1 MGHRA, CDR2 YSYEKL. CDR3 sequence: CASSQDNPGYEKLFF. The CDR3 nucleotides read TGCGCCAGCAGCCAAGATAATCCAGGGTATGAAAAACTGTTTTTT.

Only a few counts were recorded for this clonotype. V usage is TRBV10-2 and J usage is TRBJ2-7; unclear D gene. CDR1 is WSHSY, CDR2 SAAADI, per germline. The CDR3 covers 13 residues. The V end lost 3 bases, the J end lost 3 bases, and 9 bases lay between the germline ends. The CDR3 bases are TGCGCCAGCAGTGAACTCCCGGACTACGAGCAGTACGTC. Protein: CASSELPDYEQYV.

This clonotype was recorded a few times. The chain uses TRBV24-1 and TRBJ2-2; no firm D call. This CDR3 is 15 amino acids long. The V gene's germline CDR1 is KGHDR and CDR2 SFDVKD. V lost 6 bases to trimming and J lost 0 bases, with 10 bases between them. CDR3 amino acids: CATSIGWTNTGELFF. The CDR3 region has the DNA TGTGCCACCAGTATAGGGTGGACGAACACCGGGGAGCTGTTTTTT.

J is TRBJ2-2 and V is TRBV7-6; D gene uncertain. V lost 1 base to trimming and J lost 6 bases, with 9 bases between them. CDR1 is SGHVS and CDR2 is FNYEAQ in the germline V gene. CDR3 length: 14 residues. The CDR3 DNA reads as TGTGCCAGCAGCTTAGAATTGGCAGCCGGGGAGCTGTTTTTT. Translation: CASSLELAAGELFF.

The V call is TRBV6-5, the J call TRBJ1-1; no reliable D call. The V gene lost 4 bases and the J gene lost 0 bases, with 12 bases spanning the gap. Germline V CDR1 and CDR2: MNHEY, SVGAGI. The CDR3 spans 15 residues. CDR3 sequence: CASSSRPSLNTEAFF. As DNA, the CDR3 is TGTGCCAGCAGTTCCCGACCCTCCTTGAACACTGAAGCTTTCTTT.